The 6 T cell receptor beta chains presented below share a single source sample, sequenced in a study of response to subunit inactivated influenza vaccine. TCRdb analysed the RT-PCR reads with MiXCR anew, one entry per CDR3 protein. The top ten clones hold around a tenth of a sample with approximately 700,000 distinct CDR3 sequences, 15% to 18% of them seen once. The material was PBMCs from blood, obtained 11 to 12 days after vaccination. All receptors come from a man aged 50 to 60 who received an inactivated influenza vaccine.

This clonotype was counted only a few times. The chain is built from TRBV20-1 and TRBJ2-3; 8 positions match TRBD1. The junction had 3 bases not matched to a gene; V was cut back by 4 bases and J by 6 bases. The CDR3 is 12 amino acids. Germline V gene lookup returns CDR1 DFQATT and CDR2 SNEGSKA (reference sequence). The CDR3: CSATDREDTQYF. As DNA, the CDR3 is TGCAGTGCTACGGACAGGGAGGATACGCAGTATTTT.

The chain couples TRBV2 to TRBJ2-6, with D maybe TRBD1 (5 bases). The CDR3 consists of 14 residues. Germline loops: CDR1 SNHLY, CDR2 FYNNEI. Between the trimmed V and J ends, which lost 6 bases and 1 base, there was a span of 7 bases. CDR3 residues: CASRDTSGANVLTF. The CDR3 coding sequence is TGTGCCAGCAGGGACACGTCTGGGGCCAACGTCCTGACTTTC.

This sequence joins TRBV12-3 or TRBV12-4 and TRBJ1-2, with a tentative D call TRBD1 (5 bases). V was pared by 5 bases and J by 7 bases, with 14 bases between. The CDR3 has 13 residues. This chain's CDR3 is CASSPRRESGYTF. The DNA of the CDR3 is TGTGCCAGCAGTCCCCGCAGGGAAAGTGGCTACACCTTC.

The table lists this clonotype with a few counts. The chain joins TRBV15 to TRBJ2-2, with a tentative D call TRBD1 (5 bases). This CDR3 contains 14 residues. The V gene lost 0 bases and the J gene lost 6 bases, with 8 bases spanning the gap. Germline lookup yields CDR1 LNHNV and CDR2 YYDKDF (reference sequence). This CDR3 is CATSRDRVAGELFF. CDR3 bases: TGTGCCACCAGCAGAGACAGGGTTGCCGGGGAGCTGTTTTTT.

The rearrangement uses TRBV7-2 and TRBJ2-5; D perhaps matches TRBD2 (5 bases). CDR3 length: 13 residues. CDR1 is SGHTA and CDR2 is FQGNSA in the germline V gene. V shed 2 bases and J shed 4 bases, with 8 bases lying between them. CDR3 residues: CASSLYGVETQYF. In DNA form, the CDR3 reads TGTGCCAGCAGCTTATACGGGGTAGAGACCCAGTACTTC.

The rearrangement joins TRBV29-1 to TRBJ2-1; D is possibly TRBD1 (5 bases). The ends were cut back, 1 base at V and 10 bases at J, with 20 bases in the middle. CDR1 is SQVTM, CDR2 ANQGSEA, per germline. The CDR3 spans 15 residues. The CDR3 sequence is CSVEGFSPLWGEQFF. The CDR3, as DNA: TGCAGCGTTGAAGGTTTCTCACCCCTCTGGGGCGAGCAGTTCTTC.